This is a list of T cell receptor beta chains from one sample in a study of cytomegalovirus exposure and HLA in healthy donors. Assay used: immunoSEQ multiplex PCR; TCRdb lists only in-frame clones, some missing. The data contain about 74,000 clones, around 95% of them seen just once; the ten biggest clones take up approximately 2%. Sequencing used PBMCs. The receptors come from a young woman in good health and CMV-seropositive. Both conserved end residues are part of each CDR3. A D gene is named only where the DNA matches it firmly. A clone size is listed for some rows: how often the clone was seen (once, few, many), or a class if it is expanded.

j_gene,d_gene,len,v_gene,abundance,CDR3nt,CDR3aa
TRBJ1-6,.,16,TRBV5-4,.,TGTGCCAGCAGCTTGGATTCTTTTGGGGGGAATTCACCCCTCCACTTT,CASSLDSFGGNSPLHF
TRBJ2-2,.,15,TRBV2,.,TGTGCCAGCAGTGAAGCGGCGGTGAACACCGGGGAGCTGTTTTTT,CASSEAAVNTGELFF
TRBJ2-7,TRBD2,18,TRBV12-5,.,TGTGCTAGTGGTCTTGGGTTAAGGACTAGCGGGAGGGGTTACGAGCAGTACTTC,CASGLGLRTSGRGYEQYF
TRBJ2-3,.,15,TRBV29-1,.,TGCAGCGTTGAGGAGGGAAGCCGATCCACAGATACGCAGTATTTT,CSVEEGSRSTDTQYF
TRBJ1-1,TRBD1,16,TRBV6-4,.,TGTGCCAGCAGTCCCAACTCCGGGACAGGGAACACTGAAGCTTTCTTT,CASSPNSGTGNTEAFF
TRBJ1-1,.,15,TRBV5-4,.,TGTGCCAGCAGCGACCCGACAGGCGGTAGGACTGAAGCTTTCTTT,CASSDPTGGRTEAFF
TRBJ1-4,.,13,TRBV10-3,.,TGTGCCATCAGAGGGGGGGAAAATGAAAAACTGTTTTTT,CAIRGGENEKLFF
TRBJ1-2,.,14,TRBV7-9,.,TGTGCCAGCAGCTTTAGGGGCGCTGACTATGGCTACACCTTC,CASSFRGADYGYTF
TRBJ2-7,.,16,TRBV11-2,.,TGTGCCAGCAGCCCAGAGCGGGTTGGCCTCTCCTACGAGCAGTACTTC,CASSPERVGLSYEQYF
TRBJ2-3,TRBD2,16,TRBV2,.,TGTGCCAGCAGTCGGGACGGGACTAGCGGCACAGATACGCAGTATTTT,CASSRDGTSGTDTQYF
TRBJ2-7,.,15,TRBV1,.,TGCACCAGCAGCCAAGATCCCCAGGGCTCCTACGAGCAGTACTTC,CTSSQDPQGSYEQYF
TRBJ2-5,TRBD1,16,TRBV13,.,TGTGCCAGCAGCCCTAGACCGACAGGGGGCTCGGAGACCCAGTACTTC,CASSPRPTGGSETQYF
TRBJ2-5,.,16,TRBV7-7,.,TGTGCTAGCAGCCCGGTAGGGGGAGCGTCCCAAGAGACCCAGTACTTC,CASSPVGGASQETQYF
TRBJ1-1,TRBD1,14,TRBV10-2,.,TGCGCCAGCAGTACGACAGGGGTAAACACTGAAGCTTTCTTT,CASSTTGVNTEAFF
TRBJ2-7,.,15,TRBV6-6,once,TGTGCCAGCAGTCCACAGGTGCCCCCCTCCTACGAGCAGTACTTC,CASSPQVPPSYEQYF
TRBJ2-5,.,12,TRBV5-1,.,TGCGCCAGCAGCATCCAACAAGAGACCCAGTACTTC,CASSIQQETQYF
TRBJ2-7,.,15,TRBV27,.,TGTGCCAGCAGTTTTGTCGCGGGACGGAGCTACGAGCAGTACTTC,CASSFVAGRSYEQYF
TRBJ2-7,.,14,TRBV14,.,TGTGCCAGCAGCCAATGGCGGGGCACCTACGAGCAGTACTTC,CASSQWRGTYEQYF
TRBJ2-7,TRBD1,11,TRBV29-1,once,TGCAGCGTAGTACAGGGGTACGAGCAGTACTTC,CSVVQGYEQYF
TRBJ2-7,TRBD1,13,TRBV30,.,TGTGCCTGGTCAGGGACAGGGGCCTACGAGCAGTACTTC,CAWSGTGAYEQYF
TRBJ1-5,TRBD1,16,TRBV5-1,.,TGCGCCAGCAGCTCGACAGGGGGCTCTAAGAATCAGCCCCAGCATTTT,CASSSTGGSKNQPQHF
TRBJ1-1,TRBD1,15,TRBV7-9,few,TGTGCCAGCAGCTCCGGACAGGGGATTTTGGCTGAAGCTTTCTTT,CASSSGQGILAEAFF
TRBJ2-2,.,17,TRBV5-3,.,TGTGCCAGAAGCCCCGTATCAAGCGGGCTTGTGAGCGGGGAGCTGTTTTTT,CARSPVSSGLVSGELFF
TRBJ1-5,.,14,TRBV27,.,TGTGCCAGCCGGGCAGGGATAAACAATCAGCCCCAGCATTTT,CASRAGINNQPQHF
TRBJ2-2,.,13,TRBV7-2,.,TGTGCCAGCAGCCCGGGGTCTGATGGGGAGCTGTTTTTT,CASSPGSDGELFF
TRBJ2-7,.,17,TRBV5-8,.,TGTGCCAGCAGTTTCCCCTTCCGTCTCAACAGGCACTACGAGCAGTACTTC,CASSFPFRLNRHYEQYF
TRBJ1-2,.,11,TRBV30,.,TGTGCCACGAGTCTTGGCTATGGCTACACCTTC,CATSLGYGYTF
TRBJ2-2,.,17,TRBV14,.,TGTGCCAGCAGCCCCCTATGGCAGGGCACGAACACCGGGGAGCTGTTTTTT,CASSPLWQGTNTGELFF
TRBJ1-6,.,13,TRBV7-9,.,TGTGCCAGCAGCCTCAAGGAGGGGCGACCCCTCCACTTT,CASSLKEGRPLHF
TRBJ2-2,.,18,TRBV4-2,.,TGTGCCAGCAGCCAAGCCGGGGGTAACAGAATAAACACCGGGGAGCTGTTTTTT,CASSQAGGNRINTGELFF
TRBJ1-1,.,15,TRBV11-3,.,TGTGCCAGCAGCGCCCGTAGCAGGGGTGAAACGGGAGCTTTCTTT,CASSARSRGETGAFF
TRBJ1-2,TRBD1,15,TRBV4-1,.,TGCGCCAGCAGCCCTCGACAGGGGGGAGACTATGGCTACACCTTC,CASSPRQGGDYGYTF